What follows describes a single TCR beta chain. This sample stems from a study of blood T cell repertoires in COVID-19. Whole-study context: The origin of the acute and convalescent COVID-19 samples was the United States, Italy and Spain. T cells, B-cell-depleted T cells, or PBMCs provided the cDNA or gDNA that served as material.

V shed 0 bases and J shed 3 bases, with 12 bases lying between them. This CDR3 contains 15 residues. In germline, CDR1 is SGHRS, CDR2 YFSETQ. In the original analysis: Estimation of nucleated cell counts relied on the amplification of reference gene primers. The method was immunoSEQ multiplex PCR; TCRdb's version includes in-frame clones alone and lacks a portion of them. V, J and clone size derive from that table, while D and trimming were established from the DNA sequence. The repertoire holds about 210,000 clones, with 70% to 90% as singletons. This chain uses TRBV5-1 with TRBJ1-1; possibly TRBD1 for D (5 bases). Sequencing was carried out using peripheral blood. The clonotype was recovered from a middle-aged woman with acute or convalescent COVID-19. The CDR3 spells CASSLGDGGDTEAFF. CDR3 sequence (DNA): TGCGCCAGCAGCTTGGGCGACGGGGGAGACACTGAAGCTTTCTTT.